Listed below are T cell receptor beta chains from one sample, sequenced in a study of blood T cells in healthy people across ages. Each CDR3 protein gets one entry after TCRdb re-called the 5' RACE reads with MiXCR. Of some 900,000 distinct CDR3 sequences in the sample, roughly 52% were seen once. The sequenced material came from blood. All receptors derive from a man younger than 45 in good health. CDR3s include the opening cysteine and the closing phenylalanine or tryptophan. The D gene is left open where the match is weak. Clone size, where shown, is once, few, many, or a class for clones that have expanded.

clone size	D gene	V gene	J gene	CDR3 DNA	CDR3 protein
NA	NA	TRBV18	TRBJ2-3	TGTGCCAGCTCACCAGCAGGTTCCCATAGCACAGATACGCAGTATTTT	CASSPAGSHSTDTQYF
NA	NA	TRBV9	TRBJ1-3	TGTGCCAGCAGCTTGGCTGGAAACACCATATATTTT	CASSLAGNTIYF
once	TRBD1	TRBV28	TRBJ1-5	TGTGCCAGCAGGCCGGACAGGGAGGGCAATCAGCCCCAGCATTTT	CASRPDREGNQPQHF
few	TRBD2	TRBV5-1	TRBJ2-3	TGCGCCAGCAGCGCTAGCGGGGCGGGAGATACGCAGTATTTT	CASSASGAGDTQYF
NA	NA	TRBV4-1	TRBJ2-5	TGCGCCAGCAGCCAAGAAGTCGGGGCCTCCCAGTACTTC	CASSQEVGASQYF
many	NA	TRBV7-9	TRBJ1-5	TGTGCCAGCAGCTTCGGGGCTAATCAGCCCCAGCATTTT	CASSFGANQPQHF
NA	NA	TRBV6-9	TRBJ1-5	TGTGCCCTGGGCGGGGATTATAGCAATCAGCCCCAGCATTTT	CALGGDYSNQPQHF
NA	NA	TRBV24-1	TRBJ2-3	TGTGCCACCGGTGGGGCAGGCACAGATACGCAGTATTTT	CATGGAGTDTQYF
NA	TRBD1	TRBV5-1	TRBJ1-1	TGCGCCAGCAGGGATACAGGGGACACTGAAGCTTTCTTT	CASRDTGDTEAFF
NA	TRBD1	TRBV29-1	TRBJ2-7	TGCAGCGTAGTTGGAGACAGGGGAAACTACGAGCAGTACTTC	CSVVGDRGNYEQYF
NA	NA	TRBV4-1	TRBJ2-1	TGCGCCAGCAGCCAAGTTCTGAGCCACAGGGTGAAAACCTACAATGAGCAGTTCTTC	CASSQVLSHRVKTYNEQFF
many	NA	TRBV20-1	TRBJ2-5	TGCAGTGCTGGAGAAGAGACCCAGTACTTC	CSAGEETQYF
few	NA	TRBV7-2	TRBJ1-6	TGTGCCAGCAGCTTACCACGAATGGATTCACCCCTCCACTTT	CASSLPRMDSPLHF
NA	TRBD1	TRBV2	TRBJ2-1	TGTGCCAGCTTAGGGACAGGGGGCTACAATGAGCAGTTCTTC	CASLGTGGYNEQFF
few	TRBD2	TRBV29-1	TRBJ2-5	TGCAGCGTCGACGGGACTAGCGGGGGGGCAAGTTCAGAAGAGACCCAGTACTTC	CSVDGTSGGASSEETQYF
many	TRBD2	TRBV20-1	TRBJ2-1	TGCAGTGGCGGGGGGCAGCAGTTCTTC	CSGGGQQFF
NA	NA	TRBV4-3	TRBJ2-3	TGCGCCAGCAGCCACCAGGACGTCACAGATACGCAGTATTTT	CASSHQDVTDTQYF
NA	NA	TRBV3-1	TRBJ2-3	TGTGCCAGCAGCCAAGATCGATTTGCGGTTAGCACAGATACGCAGTATTTT	CASSQDRFAVSTDTQYF
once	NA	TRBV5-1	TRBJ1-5	TGCGCCAGCAGCAGGGAAGGGACGGATCAGCCCCAGCATTTT	CASSREGTDQPQHF
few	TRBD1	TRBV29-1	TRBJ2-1	TGCAGCGTAAGACAGGGGGGACAGGGCAATGAGCAGTTCTTC	CSVRQGGQGNEQFF
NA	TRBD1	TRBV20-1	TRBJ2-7	TGCAGTGCCCCCGTGTACAGGGGATACGAGCAGTACTTC	CSAPVYRGYEQYF
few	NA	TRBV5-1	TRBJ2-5	TGCGCCAGCAGCCCCCTTGGGGGGCTCCAAGAGACCCAGTACTTC	CASSPLGGLQETQYF
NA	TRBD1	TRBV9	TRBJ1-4	TGTGCCAGCAGCGTAGGTCTGCCATGGACAGGCGGACGGGAAAAACTGTTTTTT	CASSVGLPWTGGREKLFF
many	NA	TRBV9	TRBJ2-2	TGTGCCAGCACCCCGACTACAATAAACACCGGGGAGCTGTTTTTT	CASTPTTINTGELFF
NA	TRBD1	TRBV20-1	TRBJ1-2	TGCAGTGGCCAGGACAGGGCCTATGGCTACACCTTC	CSGQDRAYGYTF
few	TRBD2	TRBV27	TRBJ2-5	TGTGCCAGCAGTCCCCCCAGCGGGACGAGGAAGTACTTC	CASSPPSGTRKYF
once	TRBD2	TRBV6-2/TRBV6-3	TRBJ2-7	TGTGCCAGCAGACCCTCAAACCCGGGACTAGCGGGAAGGGAGCAGTACTTC	CASRPSNPGLAGREQYF
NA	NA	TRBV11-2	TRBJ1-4	TGTGCCAGCAGCCCCCCCGGACAGCTAAGAGAAAAACTGTTTTTT	CASSPPGQLREKLFF
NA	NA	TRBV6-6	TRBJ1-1	TGTGCCAGCAGTTACACCCCGGGGAGCGGGGGGACTGAAGCTTTCTTT	CASSYTPGSGGTEAFF
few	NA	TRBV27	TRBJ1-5	TGTGCCAGCAGTTTATCGGCAGGGGCAAGCAATCAGCCCCAGCATTTT	CASSLSAGASNQPQHF
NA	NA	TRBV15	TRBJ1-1	TGTGCCACCAGCAGAGATCTCGTGGTTAACACTGAAGCTTTCTTT	CATSRDLVVNTEAFF
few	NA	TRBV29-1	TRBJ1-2	TGCAGCGTTGATACGGACAGCCGAGGTGCCTTAAACTATGGCTACACCTTC	CSVDTDSRGALNYGYTF
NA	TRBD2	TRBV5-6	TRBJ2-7	TGTGCCAGCAGCTTGGCTAGCGGGATTTCCGAGCAGTACTTC	CASSLASGISEQYF
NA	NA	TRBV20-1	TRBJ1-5	TGCAGTGCTGGACAGCCTGGCAATCAGCCCCAGCATTTT	CSAGQPGNQPQHF
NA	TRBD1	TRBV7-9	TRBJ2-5	TGTGCCAGCAGCGTTCTGACAGGGGCAGAGACCCAGTACTTC	CASSVLTGAETQYF
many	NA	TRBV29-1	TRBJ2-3	TGCAGCGTTCTTCACCCAGTGACAGATACGCAGTATTTT	CSVLHPVTDTQYF
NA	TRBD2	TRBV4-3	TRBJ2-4	TGCGCCAGCAGCCAAGATCGAGCGGGGGGGGCCAAAAACATTCAGTACTTC	CASSQDRAGGAKNIQYF
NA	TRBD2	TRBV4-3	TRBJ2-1	TGCGCCAGCAGCCAAGCCGCTGCTTTGAGCGGGGGTCCGCTGTTCTTC	CASSQAAALSGGPLFF
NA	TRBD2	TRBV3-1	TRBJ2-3	TGTGCCAGCAGCCCCTACTGGACTAGCGGGAGAGGAGATACGCAGTATTTT	CASSPYWTSGRGDTQYF
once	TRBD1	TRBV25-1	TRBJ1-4	TGTGCCAGCAGTGAATGGGCAGGGGGTAAGGAAAAACTGTTTTTT	CASSEWAGGKEKLFF
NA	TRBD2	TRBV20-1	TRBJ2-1	TGCAGTGCCCCGAGCGGGGGGATCTACAATGAGCAGTTCTTC	CSAPSGGIYNEQFF
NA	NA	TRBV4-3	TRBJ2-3	TGCGCCAGCAGCCAAGATCCTGCGGCAGCCGGTTATACGCAGTATTTT	CASSQDPAAAGYTQYF
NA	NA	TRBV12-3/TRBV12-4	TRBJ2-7	TGTGCCAGCAGTTTATGGGGAGTCGCCGACGAGCAGTACTTC	CASSLWGVADEQYF
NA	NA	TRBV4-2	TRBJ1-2	TGTGCCAGCAGCCAAGTGGGGGTCGAAGTAGCTAACTATGGCTACACCTTC	CASSQVGVEVANYGYTF
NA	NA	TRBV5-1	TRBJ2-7	TGCGCCAGCAGCCCTCTAGAGGGCTACGAGCAGTACTTC	CASSPLEGYEQYF
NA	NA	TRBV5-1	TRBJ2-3	TGCGCCAGCAGCTTGGAGGGTTCGTCAGGGGCAGATACGCAGTATTTT	CASSLEGSSGADTQYF
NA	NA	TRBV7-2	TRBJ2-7	TGTGCCAGCAGCTTCACAGGCGCGCCGCTGGGGGAGCAGTACTTC	CASSFTGAPLGEQYF
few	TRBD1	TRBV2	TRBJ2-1	TGTGCCAGCAGTGAGGGGACAGACCAGTTCTTC	CASSEGTDQFF
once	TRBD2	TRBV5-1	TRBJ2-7	TGCGCCGGCAGCCCTCTACGAGCGGGGGGTAGCGAGCAGTACTTC	CAGSPLRAGGSEQYF
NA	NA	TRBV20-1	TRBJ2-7	TGCAGTGCTAGAGACGTCCCCGAGCAGTACTTC	CSARDVPEQYF
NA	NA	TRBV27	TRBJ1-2	TGTGCCAGCAGTCGAAACACAGGGCTCTATGGCTACACCTTC	CASSRNTGLYGYTF
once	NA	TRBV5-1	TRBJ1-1	TGCGCCAGCAGCTTTTACAGGGAGGGGACTGAAGCTTTCTTT	CASSFYREGTEAFF
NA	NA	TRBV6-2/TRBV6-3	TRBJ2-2	TGTGCCAGCAGGGTCTGGAACACCGGGGAGCTGTTTTTT	CASRVWNTGELFF